The rows below give T cell receptor beta chains drawn from one sample of a study of chemoradiotherapy in HPV16-positive cancers. The repertoire was sequenced with immunoSEQ multiplex PCR; TCRdb's copy has only in-frame clones and lacks some. This sample has tens of thousands of clones, with more than 70% found just once. The specimen was blood, collected from a patient who underwent chemoradiotherapy. The receptors were sampled from a human donor with HPV-associated anogenital cancer. Both conserved end residues are part of each CDR3. D genes are given only for firm matches. Not every row has a clone size; where given, it reads once, few, many or a size class.

V: TRBV7-9
J: TRBJ2-5
size: .
D: .
DNA: TGTGCCAGCAGCTTCTCCGGGACGGGCCAAGAGACCCAGTACTTC
CDR3: CASSFSGTGQETQYF

V: TRBV28
J: TRBJ2-7
size: .
D: .
DNA: TGTGCCAGCAGTTTAGCGGCAGGGTTAACCTACGAGCAGTACTTC
CDR3: CASSLAAGLTYEQYF

V: TRBV18
J: TRBJ2-7
size: .
D: TRBD1
DNA: TGTGCCAGCACCCCGGGACAGGGTAACGAGCAGTACTTC
CDR3: CASTPGQGNEQYF

V: TRBV9
J: TRBJ1-1
size: .
D: .
DNA: TGTGCCAGCAGCGTAGGCGGGGGAGAGAACACTGAAGCTTTCTTT
CDR3: CASSVGGGENTEAFF

V: TRBV5-5
J: TRBJ1-5
size: .
D: .
DNA: TGTGCCAGCACCTCGACAGCCCATAGCAATCAGCCCCAGCATTTT
CDR3: CASTSTAHSNQPQHF

V: TRBV6-1
J: TRBJ2-7
size: .
D: .
DNA: TGTGCCAGCAGTGAAGCTCGGGGCTACGAGCAGTACTTC
CDR3: CASSEARGYEQYF

V: TRBV5-4
J: TRBJ1-1
size: .
D: TRBD1
DNA: TGTGCCAGCAGCTTTACAGGGGTGAACACTGAAGCTTTCTTT
CDR3: CASSFTGVNTEAFF

V: TRBV6-5
J: TRBJ2-7
size: .
D: TRBD2
DNA: TGTGCCAGCAGTGGGGGGGGGTACTACGAGCAGTACTTC
CDR3: CASSGGGYYEQYF

V: TRBV7-8
J: TRBJ2-5
size: .
D: TRBD2
DNA: TGTGCCAGCAGCTTAGTAACGGGGGGGCCGGAGACCCAGTACTTC
CDR3: CASSLVTGGPETQYF

V: TRBV6-1
J: TRBJ1-2
size: .
D: TRBD1
DNA: TGTGCCAGCAGTGAAATGTGGACAGGGGCTGGGGGCTACACCTTC
CDR3: CASSEMWTGAGGYTF

V: TRBV7-6
J: TRBJ2-5
size: .
D: TRBD2
DNA: TGTGCCAGCAAAGGAGTAGCGGGGACCCAGTACTTC
CDR3: CASKGVAGTQYF

V: TRBV21-1
J: TRBJ1-3
size: .
D: .
DNA: TGTGCCAGCTCCAAATGGGAAAGGAGGCAGCGCAGGGAGGGAAACACCATATATTTT
CDR3: CASSKWERRQRREGNTIYF

V: TRBV6-5
J: TRBJ2-2
size: .
D: TRBD1
DNA: TGTGCCAGCAGTTACCGGACAGGCCTGACCGGGGAGCTGTTTTTT
CDR3: CASSYRTGLTGELFF

V: TRBV19
J: TRBJ1-1
size: .
D: .
DNA: TGTGCCACCAACCATGGGGTTATGAACACTGAAGCTTTCTTT
CDR3: CATNHGVMNTEAFF

V: TRBV5-4
J: TRBJ1-2
size: .
D: .
DNA: TGTGCCAGCAGCCAGGAGGCCTTTATAGGCGGCTACACCTTC
CDR3: CASSQEAFIGGYTF

V: TRBV7-9
J: TRBJ1-4
size: .
D: .
DNA: TGTGCCAGCAGCTCTGGGACATCCGATGAAAAACTGTTTTTT
CDR3: CASSSGTSDEKLFF

V: TRBV5-1
J: TRBJ1-2
size: .
D: TRBD1
DNA: TGCGCCAGCAGCTTGGGACCGGGACAGGGTTATGGCTACACCTTC
CDR3: CASSLGPGQGYGYTF

V: TRBV28
J: TRBJ2-3
size: .
D: .
DNA: TGTGCCAGCAGTTTACTGGGTTCGTCCACAGATACGCAGTATTTT
CDR3: CASSLLGSSTDTQYF

V: TRBV6-4
J: TRBJ2-7
size: few
D: TRBD2
DNA: TGTGCCACCATAATGACTAGCGGATCCTACGAGCAGTACTTC
CDR3: CATIMTSGSYEQYF

V: TRBV19
J: TRBJ2-3
size: .
D: .
DNA: TGTGCCAGCTCCCCACTAGCAGTCACAGATACGCAGTATTTT
CDR3: CASSPLAVTDTQYF

V: TRBV6-4
J: TRBJ2-1
size: .
D: .
DNA: TGTGCCAGTAGTCGGAGTGGGTACAATGAGCAGTTCTTC
CDR3: CASSRSGYNEQFF

V: TRBV16
J: TRBJ2-7
size: once
D: .
DNA: TGTGCCAGCAGTCCTTCCTGGAGCAGTATTTCCTACGAGCAGTACTTC
CDR3: CASSPSWSSISYEQYF

V: TRBV6-4
J: TRBJ1-1
size: few
D: .
DNA: TGTGCCAGCAGAGACACCCCGAACACTGAAGCTTTCTTT
CDR3: CASRDTPNTEAFF

V: TRBV5-1
J: TRBJ2-3
size: .
D: TRBD2
DNA: TGCGCCAGCAGCTTGGCCCAGGGGACTAGAGATACGCAGTATTTT
CDR3: CASSLAQGTRDTQYF

V: TRBV10-2
J: TRBJ2-5
size: .
D: TRBD1
DNA: TGCGCCAGCAAGGACTCGACAGGGGCCCCTGGGTCCCAGTACTTC
CDR3: CASKDSTGAPGSQYF

V: TRBV4-2
J: TRBJ1-2
size: once
D: TRBD1
DNA: TGTGCCAGCAGCCAACCCCAGGGGGCTAACTATGGCTACACCTTC
CDR3: CASSQPQGANYGYTF

V: TRBV10-2
J: TRBJ1-2
size: .
D: .
DNA: TGCGCCAGCAGGGAACAGGGCTTCTGGGGCTACACCTTC
CDR3: CASREQGFWGYTF

V: TRBV2
J: TRBJ2-2
size: .
D: .
DNA: TGTGCCAGCAGCGCCAGGACGAACACCGGGGAGCTGTTTTTT
CDR3: CASSARTNTGELFF

V: TRBV7-6
J: TRBJ1-3
size: .
D: .
DNA: TGTGCCAGCAGCCCAGGGTTCATAAGCTCTGGAAACACCATATATTTT
CDR3: CASSPGFISSGNTIYF

V: TRBV11-3
J: TRBJ2-1
size: few
D: .
DNA: TGTGCCAGCAGCTTAGCGGGCTCCTACAATGAGCAGTTCTTC
CDR3: CASSLAGSYNEQFF

V: TRBV5-1
J: TRBJ2-3
size: .
D: .
DNA: TGCGCCAGCAGCTTCAAGTCGAGCGGCACAGATACGCAGTATTTT
CDR3: CASSFKSSGTDTQYF

V: TRBV6-5
J: TRBJ1-3
size: .
D: .
DNA: TGTGCCAGCATGAGGGGCATAGGGAACACCATATATTTT
CDR3: CASMRGIGNTIYF

V: TRBV6-1
J: TRBJ2-7
size: .
D: TRBD1
DNA: TGTGCCAGCAGCCCACAGGGGCTGAGCTCCTACGAGCAGTACTTC
CDR3: CASSPQGLSSYEQYF

V: TRBV4-1
J: TRBJ2-7
size: once
D: .
DNA: TGCGCCAGCAGCCAAGGGGGTGGGACTGCGACCTCCTACGAGCAGTACTTC
CDR3: CASSQGGGTATSYEQYF

V: TRBV5-1
J: TRBJ2-7
size: .
D: TRBD1
DNA: TGCGCCAGCAGCCGCGTAGCGACGGGACAGGGGTCTTTATACGAGCAGTACTTC
CDR3: CASSRVATGQGSLYEQYF

V: TRBV5-5
J: TRBJ1-5
size: once
D: .
DNA: TGTGCCAGCAGCTTTTGGGGGTCAAAGGATCAGCCCCAGCATTTT
CDR3: CASSFWGSKDQPQHF

V: TRBV6-5
J: TRBJ1-2
size: .
D: .
DNA: TGTGCCAGCAGTTACTCAGGGGGCTATGGCTACACCTTC
CDR3: CASSYSGGYGYTF

V: TRBV6-6
J: TRBJ2-7
size: .
D: .
DNA: TGTGCCAGCAGTTCTTCCGGGACAAGGTACGAGCAGTACTTC
CDR3: CASSSSGTRYEQYF

V: TRBV2
J: TRBJ2-7
size: .
D: .
DNA: TGTGCCAGCAGTGTATCCTTCTACGAGCAGTACTTC
CDR3: CASSVSFYEQYF

V: TRBV18
J: TRBJ1-3
size: .
D: TRBD1
DNA: TGTGCCAGCTCACCCTCGACAGGGCAGGGAAACACCATATATTTT
CDR3: CASSPSTGQGNTIYF

V: TRBV5-6
J: TRBJ1-4
size: .
D: TRBD1
DNA: TGTGCCAGCAGCTTGGCCCCGACAGGGGTTGGACGTGAAAAACTGTTTTTT
CDR3: CASSLAPTGVGREKLFF

V: TRBV7-9
J: TRBJ2-3
size: once
D: .
DNA: TGTGCCAGCAGCAGGGACCACACAGATACGCAGTATTTT
CDR3: CASSRDHTDTQYF

V: TRBV7-7
J: TRBJ2-5
size: .
D: .
DNA: TGTGCTAGCAGCTTAGCGTTAAGCGGAGCATACCAAGAGACCCAGTACTTC
CDR3: CASSLALSGAYQETQYF

V: TRBV10-1
J: TRBJ2-3
size: .
D: TRBD1
DNA: TGCGCCAGCAGTGAGGACAGGGTGCGGACAGATACGCAGTATTTT
CDR3: CASSEDRVRTDTQYF

V: TRBV9
J: TRBJ2-3
size: .
D: .
DNA: TGTGCCAGCAGCTCGAGACGGACGGGCACAGATACGCAGTATTTT
CDR3: CASSSRRTGTDTQYF

V: TRBV18
J: TRBJ2-7
size: once
D: TRBD1
DNA: TGTGCCAGCTCACGTAACCCGACAGGGTACGAGCAGTACTTC
CDR3: CASSRNPTGYEQYF

V: TRBV10-3
J: TRBJ1-1
size: .
D: .
DNA: TGTGCCATCAGTCAGGGGTCGCGAACTGAAGCTTTCTTT
CDR3: CAISQGSRTEAFF

V: TRBV18
J: TRBJ2-6
size: .
D: .
DNA: TGTGCCAGCTCACCTTTACGTCCGGAGTCTGGGGCCAACGTCCTGACTTTC
CDR3: CASSPLRPESGANVLTF

V: TRBV5-1
J: TRBJ2-5
size: .
D: TRBD2
DNA: TGCGCCAGCAAGATCGGGGAGGGCTTTCGGGAGACCCAGTACTTC
CDR3: CASKIGEGFRETQYF

V: TRBV29-1
J: TRBJ1-2
size: .
D: .
DNA: TGCAGCGCCGGAGGTACAGGGTTTACCTATGGCTACACCTTC
CDR3: CSAGGTGFTYGYTF

V: TRBV6-1
J: TRBJ1-1
size: .
D: .
DNA: TGTGCCAGCAGCCAATTAGGGGATACCACTGAAGCTTTCTTT
CDR3: CASSQLGDTTEAFF

V: TRBV28
J: TRBJ2-4
size: .
D: .
DNA: TGTGCCAGCAGCAAACAGGGTAATAGGAACATTCAGTACTTC
CDR3: CASSKQGNRNIQYF

V: TRBV6-5
J: TRBJ2-7
size: .
D: .
DNA: TGTGCCAGCAGTTACTCCCTCCTGGCGGGCTACGAGCAGTACTTC
CDR3: CASSYSLLAGYEQYF

V: TRBV6-5
J: TRBJ2-7
size: .
D: .
DNA: TGTGCCAGCAGTTCGAGGTCCTACGAGCAGTACTTC
CDR3: CASSSRSYEQYF

V: TRBV7-9
J: TRBJ2-5
size: .
D: TRBD2
DNA: TGTGCCAGCAATCGACTAGCAGGGACCCAGTACTTC
CDR3: CASNRLAGTQYF

V: TRBV5-1
J: TRBJ2-3
size: .
D: .
DNA: TGCGCCAGCAGCTCCTGGCTAGCGAGTGGCACAGATACGCAGTATTTT
CDR3: CASSSWLASGTDTQYF

V: TRBV7-2
J: TRBJ2-5
size: few
D: .
DNA: TGTGCCAGCAGCTTAAAAGAGACCCAGTACTTC
CDR3: CASSLKETQYF

V: TRBV19
J: TRBJ2-2
size: .
D: TRBD1
DNA: TGTGCCAGTAGATACAGGGGGACGGACACCGGGGAGCTGTTTTTT
CDR3: CASRYRGTDTGELFF

V: TRBV5-1
J: TRBJ2-3
size: few
D: .
DNA: TGCGCCAGCAGCTTGGCCTATCAGGGCGGAGGACAAGATACGCAGTATTTT
CDR3: CASSLAYQGGGQDTQYF

V: TRBV6-1
J: TRBJ1-6
size: .
D: .
DNA: TGTGCCAGCAGTGAAGCGGAGTGGGGGTCGGCCCTGTTTTCACCCCTCCACTTT
CDR3: CASSEAEWGSALFSPLHF